This T cell receptor (beta chain) was sequenced in a study of cytotoxic CD8 clonotypes in ibrutinib-treated CLL. On the study more broadly: Results showed about 24 partial and 2 complete responses; following median 68 months, around 15 remained remitted, around twelve advanced. Findings and limits, study-wide: An increase in clonality occurred at ibrutinib response, followed by a return toward baseline at progression.

Germline lookup yields CDR1 KGHSH and CDR2 LQKENI. The CDR3 consists of 18 residues. Losses at the gene ends were 6 bases for V and 3 bases for J; bases not matched to a gene: 16. About this clone: Its antigen is undetermined.

Measured with immunoSEQ multiplex PCR; TCRdb has only the in-frame clones, and not every one. Of more than 50,000 clones in the sample, 57% were seen once. The sequences come from PBMCs, collected after 12 months of ibrutinib treatment. The TCR sequence derives from a human donor with chronic lymphocytic leukemia. The chain links TRBV18 to TRBJ2-7; 11 bases are shared with TRBD2. The CDR3 region is CASSEGLAGGYPLYEQYV. The CDR3 DNA reads TGTGCCAGCTCGGAGGGGCTAGCGGGGGGATATCCTCTCTACGAGCAGTACGTC.